The present T cell receptor beta chain was sequenced within a study of spatial heterogeneity in lung cancer. Germline V gives CDR1 MNHEY, CDR2 SVGEGT. J was trimmed by 3 bases and V by 6 bases; bases with no gene match: 2. The CDR3 is 15 residues long. This clonotype came up a few times. Time point reported: sample taken at primary tumor resection. The approximately 70 donors had untreated early-stage non-small cell lung cancer. Whole RNA came from tumor, nontumor lung or frozen PBMC and was sequenced without being sorted. The presence of a unique molecular identifier marked each TCR cDNA molecule. TCRdb ran MiXCR on the 5' RACE reads and lists one entry per CDR3 protein. Of around 92,000 distinct CDR3 sequences in the sample, approximately 12% were seen once.

The input for sequencing was PBMCs, taken at surgery. The chain recombines TRBV6-2 or TRBV6-3 with TRBJ2-3; 14 bases fit TRBD2. The sequence derives from a male donor with early-stage non-small cell lung cancer. The CDR3, as DNA: TGTGCCAGCAGCCGGACTAGCGGGAGGACAGATACGCAGTATTTT. It codes for CASSRTSGRTDTQYF.